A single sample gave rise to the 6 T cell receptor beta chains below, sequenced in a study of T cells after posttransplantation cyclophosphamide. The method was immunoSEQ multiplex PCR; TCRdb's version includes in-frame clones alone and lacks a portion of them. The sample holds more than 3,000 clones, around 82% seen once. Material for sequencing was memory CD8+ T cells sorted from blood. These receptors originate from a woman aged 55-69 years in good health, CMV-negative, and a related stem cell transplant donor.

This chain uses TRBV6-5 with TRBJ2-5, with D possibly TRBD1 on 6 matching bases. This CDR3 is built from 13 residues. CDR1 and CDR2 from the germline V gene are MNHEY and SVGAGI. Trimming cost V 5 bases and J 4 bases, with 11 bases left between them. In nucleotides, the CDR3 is TGTGCCAGCAGTATGGGGGCAGCAGAGACCCAGTACTTC. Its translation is CASSMGAAETQYF.

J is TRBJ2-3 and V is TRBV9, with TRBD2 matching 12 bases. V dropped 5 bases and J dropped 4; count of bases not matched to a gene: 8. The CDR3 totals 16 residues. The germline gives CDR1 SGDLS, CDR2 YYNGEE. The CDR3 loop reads CASRDPTSGSPDTQYF. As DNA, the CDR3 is TGTGCCAGCAGAGACCCGACTAGCGGGAGTCCAGATACGCAGTATTTT.

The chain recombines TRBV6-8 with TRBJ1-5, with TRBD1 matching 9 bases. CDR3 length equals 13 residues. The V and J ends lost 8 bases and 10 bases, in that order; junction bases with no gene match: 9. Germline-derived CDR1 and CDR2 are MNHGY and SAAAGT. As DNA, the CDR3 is TGTGCCAGCCATCGACAGGGGGGAACTCCCCAGCATTTT. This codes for CASHRQGGTPQHF.

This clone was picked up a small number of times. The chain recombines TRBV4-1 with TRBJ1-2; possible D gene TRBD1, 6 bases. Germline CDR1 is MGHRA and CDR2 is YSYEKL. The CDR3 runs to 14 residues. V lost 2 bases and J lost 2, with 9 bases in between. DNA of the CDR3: TGCGCCAGCAGCCAAACTACAGGGAACTATGGCTACACCTTC. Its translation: CASSQTTGNYGYTF.

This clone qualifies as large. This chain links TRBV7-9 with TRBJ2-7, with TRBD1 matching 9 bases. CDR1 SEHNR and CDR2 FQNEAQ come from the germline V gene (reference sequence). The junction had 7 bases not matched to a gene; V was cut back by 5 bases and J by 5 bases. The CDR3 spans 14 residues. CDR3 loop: CASSIGTGMHEQYF. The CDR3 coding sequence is TGTGCCAGCAGCATCGGGACAGGGATGCACGAGCAGTACTTC.

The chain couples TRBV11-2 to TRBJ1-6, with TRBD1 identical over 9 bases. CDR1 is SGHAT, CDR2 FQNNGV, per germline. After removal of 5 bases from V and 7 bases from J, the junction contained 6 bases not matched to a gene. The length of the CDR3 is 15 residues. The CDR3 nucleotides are TGTGCCAGCAGCCTCGGACAGGGGCGGAATTCACCCCTCCACTTT. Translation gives CASSLGQGRNSPLHF.